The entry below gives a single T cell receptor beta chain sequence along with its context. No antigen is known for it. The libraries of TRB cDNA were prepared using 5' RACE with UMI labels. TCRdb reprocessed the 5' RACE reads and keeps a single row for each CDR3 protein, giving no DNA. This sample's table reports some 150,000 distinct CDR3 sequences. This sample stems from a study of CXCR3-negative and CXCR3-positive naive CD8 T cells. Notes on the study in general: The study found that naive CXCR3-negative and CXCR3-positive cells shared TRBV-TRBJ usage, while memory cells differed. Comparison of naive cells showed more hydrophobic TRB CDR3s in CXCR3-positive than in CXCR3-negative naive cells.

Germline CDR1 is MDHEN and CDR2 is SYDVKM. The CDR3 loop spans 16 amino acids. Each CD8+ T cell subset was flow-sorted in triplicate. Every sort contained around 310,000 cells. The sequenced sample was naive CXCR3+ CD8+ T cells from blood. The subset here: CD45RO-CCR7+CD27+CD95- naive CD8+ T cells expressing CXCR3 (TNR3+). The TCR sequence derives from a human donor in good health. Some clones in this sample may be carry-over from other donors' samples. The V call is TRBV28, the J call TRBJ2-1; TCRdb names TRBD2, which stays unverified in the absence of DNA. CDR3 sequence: CASSTWSSGSRNEQFF.